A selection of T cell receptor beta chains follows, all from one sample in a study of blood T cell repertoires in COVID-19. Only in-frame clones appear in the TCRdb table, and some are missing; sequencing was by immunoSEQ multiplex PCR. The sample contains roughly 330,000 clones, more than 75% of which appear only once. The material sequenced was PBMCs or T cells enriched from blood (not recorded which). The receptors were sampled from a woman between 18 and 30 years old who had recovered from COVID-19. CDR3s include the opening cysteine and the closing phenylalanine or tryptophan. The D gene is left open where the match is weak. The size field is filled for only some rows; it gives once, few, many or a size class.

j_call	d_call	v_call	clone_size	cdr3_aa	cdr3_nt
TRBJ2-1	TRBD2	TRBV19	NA	CASSAIAGSYNEQFF	TGTGCCAGTAGTGCGATAGCGGGGTCCTACAATGAGCAGTTCTTC
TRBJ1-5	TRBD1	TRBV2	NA	CASRGPQGSRQPQHF	TGTGCCTCAAGGGGGCCCCAGGGATCGCGACAGCCCCAGCATTTT
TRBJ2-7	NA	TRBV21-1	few	CARGKAAHSYEQYF	TGTGCCAGGGGCAAAGCAGCCCACTCCTACGAGCAGTACTTC
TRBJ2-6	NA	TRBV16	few	CASSQYRAGANVLTF	TGTGCCAGCAGCCAATACAGGGCTGGGGCCAACGTCCTGACTTTC
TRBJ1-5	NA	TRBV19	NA	CASTVSRQQGSPQHF	TGTGCCAGTACCGTCTCTCGGCAGCAGGGGAGCCCCCAGCATTTT
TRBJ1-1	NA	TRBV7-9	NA	CASSLAIGADTEAFF	TGTGCCAGCAGCTTAGCTATAGGGGCCGACACTGAAGCTTTCTTT
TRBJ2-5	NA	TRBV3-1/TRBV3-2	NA	CASSQVVETQYF	TGTGCCAGCAGCCAAGTCGTAGAGACCCAGTACTTC
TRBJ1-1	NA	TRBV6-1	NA	CASQAEHMNTEAFF	TGTGCCAGCCAAGCGGAGCACATGAACACTGAAGCTTTCTTT
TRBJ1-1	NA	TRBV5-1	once	CASSLADRNTEAFF	TGCGCCAGCAGCTTGGCGGACAGGAACACTGAAGCTTTCTTT
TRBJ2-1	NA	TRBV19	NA	CASLDGGALSQFF	TGTGCCAGTCTTGATGGGGGGGCCTTGTCTCAGTTCTTC
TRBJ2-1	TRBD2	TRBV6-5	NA	CASTAGLAGVHEQFF	TGTGCCAGCACAGCGGGACTAGCGGGAGTCCATGAGCAGTTCTTC
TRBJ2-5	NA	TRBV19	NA	CASSIDFSETQYF	TGTGCCAGTAGTATTGACTTCTCGGAGACCCAGTACTTC
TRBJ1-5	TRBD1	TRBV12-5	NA	CASGLVRPPGQQPGPQHF	TGTGCTAGTGGTTTGGTACGTCCCCCGGGACAGCAGCCCGGGCCCCAGCATTTT
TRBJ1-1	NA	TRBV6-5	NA	CASSYRRTVDPEAFF	TGTGCCAGCAGTTACCGAAGGACAGTCGATCCTGAAGCTTTCTTT
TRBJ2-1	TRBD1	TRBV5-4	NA	CASSRGDSAYNEQFF	TGTGCCAGCAGCCGAGGGGACAGTGCCTACAATGAGCAGTTCTTC
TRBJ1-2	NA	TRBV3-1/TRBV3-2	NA	CASSQDQGSANYGYTF	TGTGCCAGCAGCCAAGATCAGGGGTCGGCTAACTATGGCTACACCTTC
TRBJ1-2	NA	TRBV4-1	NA	CASSQVEGAPHNYGYTF	TGCGCCAGCAGCCAAGTGGAGGGAGCACCACATAACTATGGCTACACCTTC